This passage covers 32 T cell receptor beta chains from one sample sequenced in a study of T cell repertoires in cytomegalovirus infection. A single record per CDR3 protein comes from TCRdb applying MiXCR to the reads. The table includes fewer than 550,000 distinct CDR3 sequences, about 25% detected once. Sequencing input: PBMCs. The receptors stem from a human donor in good health (CMV status not recorded). Some clones in this sample may be carry-over from other donors' samples.

The chain couples TRBV6-2 or TRBV6-3 to TRBJ2-5, with a weak D call TRBD2 (5 bases). Germline lookup yields CDR1 MNHEY and CDR2 SVGEGT. Deletions cut 8 bases from V and 2 bases from J, with 18 bases between. The CDR3 sequence is 15 residues long. Written as DNA, the CDR3 is TGTGCCAGCCGCCCGGGGTCGAGGTGGCAAGAGACCCAGTACTTC. Translation gives CASRPGSRWQETQYF.

The chain uses TRBV20-1 and TRBJ2-3; maybe TRBD2 (6 bases). CDR3 length: 12 residues. Germline loops: CDR1 DFQATT, CDR2 SNEGSKA (reference sequence). Deletions cut 4 bases from V and 4 bases from J, with 9 bases between. CDR3 nucleotides: TGCAGTGCTATCCCGGGGGCAGATACGCAGTATTTT. Translation gives CSAIPGADTQYF.

The rearrangement uses TRBV27 and TRBJ2-4; the D is unclear. From germline, CDR1 is MNHEY and CDR2 SMNVEV (reference sequence). The V and J ends lost 6 bases and 15 bases respectively, with 18 bases between them. CDR3 length: 12 residues. The DNA for the CDR3 is TGTGCCAGCAGCTATGATGGGGTTCTTGTGTACTTC. Residues: CASSYDGVLVYF.

The gene calls are TRBV12-3 or TRBV12-4 and TRBJ1-1, with a weak D call TRBD1 (5 bases). V was clipped by 5 bases and J by 7 bases, with 17 bases between them. This CDR3 contains 14 residues. DNA of the CDR3: TGTGCCAGCAGTAATTCAGGGATGCGTGGTGAAGCTTTCTTT. Its protein is CASSNSGMRGEAFF.

The chain combines TRBV11-3 with TRBJ2-1; TRBD1 matches at 10 bases. V gave up 5 bases and J gave up 6 bases; unmatched junction bases: 10. The CDR3 loop spans 16 amino acids. Germline CDR1 SGHNT, CDR2 YENEEA. CDR3 sequence: CASSVGGGQGSNEQFF. The CDR3 nucleotides are TGTGCCAGCAGCGTCGGTGGGGGACAGGGGTCCAATGAGCAGTTCTTC. Based on the CDR3 plus reference TRBV11-3 and TRBJ2-1, the full variable domain is EAGVVQSPRYKIIEKKQPVAFWCNPISGHNTLYWYLQNLGQGPELLIRYENEEAVDDSQLPKDRFSAERLKGVDSTLKIQPAELGDSAVYLCASSVGGGQGSNEQFFGPGTRLTVL.

This clonotype was recorded once. J is TRBJ2-2 and V is TRBV7-3; D is possibly TRBD2 (6 bases). The CDR3 consists of 16 residues. V lost 1 base, J lost 0 bases, and 9 bases lay in between. CDR1 is SGHTA, CDR2 FQGTGA, per germline. The CDR3 protein is CASSLMASANTGELFF. The CDR3 nucleotides read TGTGCCAGCAGCTTAATGGCTAGCGCGAACACCGGGGAGCTGTTTTTT.

The CDR3 spells CASSAGQGESTDTQYF. As DNA, the CDR3 is TGTGCCAGCAGCGCGGGACAGGGGGAGAGCACAGATACGCAGTATTTT. The chain uses TRBV11-2 and TRBJ2-3, with 11 bases lining up with TRBD1. The CDR3 runs to 16 residues. V trimming: 5 bases; J trimming: 0 bases; junction bases outside the gene matches: 4. Germline loops: CDR1 SGHAT, CDR2 FQNNGV.

The chain links TRBV20-1 to TRBJ1-1; D gene uncertain. Trimming removed 0 bases at V and 1 base at J, with 3 bases between. The germline CDR1 and CDR2 sequences are DFQATT and SNEGSKA (reference sequence). CDR3 length equals 12 residues. The chain's CDR3 is CSAREWNTEAFF. DNA for the CDR3: TGCAGTGCTAGAGAGTGGAACACTGAAGCTTTCTTT.

This clonotype was observed a handful of times. The chain has TRBV27 and TRBJ1-2; D possibly corresponds to TRBD1 (5 bases). CDR3 length: 14 residues. V was trimmed by 7 bases and J by 4 bases, leaving 16 bases between them. Germline assignment: CDR1 MNHEY and CDR2 SMNVEV (reference sequence). This CDR3 reads CASTHLGGAYGYTF. Here the CDR3 DNA reads TGTGCCAGCACCCACCTGGGAGGGGCCTATGGCTACACCTTC.

This clonotype has more than one count but fewer than ten. This chain joins TRBV28 and TRBJ1-1; TRBD1 matches 8 bases. The CDR3 runs to 12 residues. After removal of 6 bases from V and 3 bases from J, the junction contained 0 bases not matched to a gene. CDR1 and CDR2 from the germline V gene are MDHEN and SYDVKM. This CDR3 is CASRQGDTEAFF. As DNA, the CDR3 is TGTGCCAGCAGACAGGGGGACACTGAAGCTTTCTTT.

At least ten counts were recorded for this clonotype. DNA for the CDR3: TGTGCCAGCAGCTTATCGAGCGGGGCGGAGACCCAGTACTTC. The encoded protein is CASSLSSGAETQYF. J is TRBJ2-5 and V is TRBV7-6; 7 nucleotides agree with TRBD2. V lost 2 bases and J lost 5; bases outside the gene matches: 5. The length of the CDR3 is 14 residues. Germline V CDR1 and CDR2: SGHVS, FNYEAQ.

The chain combines TRBV10-3 with TRBJ2-1, with 8 bases fitting TRBD2. The CDR3 totals 15 residues. From germline, CDR1 is ENHRY and CDR2 SYGVKD. The trim removed 3 bases at V and 4 bases at J, leaving 5 bases unmatched. The CDR3 DNA sequence: TGTGCCATCAGTGAAAAGGGACTAGATTACAATGAGCAGTTCTTC. Amino acid sequence: CAISEKGLDYNEQFF.

The chain recombines TRBV12-3 or TRBV12-4 with TRBJ2-5; D is ambiguous. V dropped 2 bases and J dropped 4 bases, with 11 bases sitting between them. The CDR3 runs 14 residues. This chain's CDR3 is CASSLSARRETQYF. CDR3 coding DNA: TGTGCCAGCAGTTTATCTGCGCGCCGAGAGACCCAGTACTTC.

CDR3 nucleotides: TGCGCCAGCAGCCAGAGACCCACGAGTAGCGCCTATGGCTACACCTTC. Translation gives CASSQRPTSSAYGYTF. The rearrangement links TRBV5-1 to TRBJ1-2; D is unclear. Trimming stripped 4 bases from V and 4 bases from J, with 20 bases between. Germline loops: CDR1 SGHRS, CDR2 YFSETQ. This CDR3 region has 16 residues.

The chain joins TRBV6-1 to TRBJ2-3, with TRBD1 as a possible D gene (6 bases). CDR1 and CDR2 (germline): MNHNS, SASEGT. The V and J ends lost 7 bases and 4 bases respectively, with 15 bases between them. This CDR3 region has 14 residues. The CDR3 here is CASNRFGGADTQYF. The CDR3 nucleotides read TGTGCCAGCAACAGATTTGGGGGCGCAGATACGCAGTATTTT.

This rearrangement joins TRBV20-1 to TRBJ2-5, with TRBD2 identical over 8 bases. V lost 3 bases to trimming and J lost 2 bases; unmatched junction nucleotides: 11. The germline CDR1 and CDR2 sequences are DFQATT and SNEGSKA (reference sequence). This CDR3 has 16 residues. CDR3 sequence: CSASRPGTSLQETQYF. CDR3 DNA sequence: TGCAGTGCTAGCCGTCCCGGGACTAGTCTGCAAGAGACCCAGTACTTC.

A few counts support this clonotype. The V call is TRBV10-3, the J call TRBJ2-6, with 8 positions matching TRBD1. V was clipped by 9 bases and J by 1 base; unmatched bases: 11. This CDR3 is 17 amino acids long. CDR1 and CDR2 (germline): ENHRY, SYGVKD. CDR3 nucleotide sequence: TGTGCCATGAGTACAGGGGGTATCCAGTCTGGGGCCAACGTCCTGACTTTC. Residues: CAMSTGGIQSGANVLTF.

The table lists this clonotype with a few counts. The rearrangement uses TRBV7-2 and TRBJ2-6; D is unresolved. V lost 5 bases, J lost 0 bases, and 5 bases lay in between. CDR3 size: 14 residues. Germline values: CDR1 SGHTA, CDR2 FQGNSA. CDR3 DNA: TGTGCCAGCAGCCGGGCCTCTGGGGCCAACGTCCTGACTTTC. This codes for CASSRASGANVLTF.

This rearrangement joins TRBV29-1 to TRBJ2-4; 7 bases agree with TRBD2. In germline, CDR1 is SQVTM, CDR2 ANQGSEA. This CDR3 is built from 12 residues. The V segment lost 7 bases and the J segment 8 bases; nucleotides outside the gene matches: 8. The DNA for the CDR3 is TGCAGCGCTGGACGGGAGGAGCACATTCAGTACTTC. Protein: CSAGREEHIQYF.

This chain joins TRBV11-2 and TRBJ2-7; D is unclear. The CDR3 runs to 11 residues. Per germline, CDR1 SGHAT and CDR2 FQNNGV. Trimming cost V 1 base and J 10 bases, with 8 bases left between them. The CDR3 loop is CASSLGSAQYV. CDR3 sequence (DNA): TGTGCCAGCAGCTTAGGTTCGGCCCAGTACGTC.

This clonotype was seen ten or more times. The chain uses TRBV7-2 and TRBJ1-3; maybe TRBD1 (5 bases). V was cut by 1 base and J by 0 bases, with 10 bases left in between. CDR1 SGHTA and CDR2 FQGNSA come from the germline V gene. The CDR3 is made up of 16 amino acids. The DNA for the CDR3 is TGTGCCAGCAGCTTAGATTTCGGGGGCTCTGGAAACACCATATATTTT. As protein: CASSLDFGGSGNTIYF.

The sample holds one count of this clonotype. The chain has TRBV20-1 and TRBJ1-2; D remains unclear. Germline-derived CDR1 and CDR2 are DFQATT and SNEGSKA (reference sequence). The V gene lost 7 bases and the J gene lost 3 bases, with 9 bases spanning the gap. The CDR3 length is 11 residues. The CDR3: CSGVHDYGYTF. DNA for the CDR3: TGCAGTGGGGTCCACGACTATGGCTACACCTTC.

The rearrangement links TRBV6-2 or TRBV6-3 to TRBJ1-1; TRBD1 is a possible D gene (5 bases). With 2 bases removed from V and 4 bases from J, the gap between germline ends came to 14 bases. The CDR3 consists of 15 residues. Looked up from germline, CDR1 is MNHEY and CDR2 is SVGEGT. This chain's CDR3 is CASSYGAQKGTEAFF. In DNA, the CDR3 is TGTGCCAGCAGTTACGGGGCACAGAAGGGCACTGAAGCTTTCTTT.

The table lists this clonotype with many counts. The V gene is TRBV7-2, the J gene TRBJ2-7; D possibly corresponds to TRBD1 (6 bases). The length of the CDR3 is 14 residues. The germline V and J ends were trimmed by 1 base and 6 bases, with 13 bases remaining between them. In germline, CDR1 is SGHTA, CDR2 FQGNSA. The CDR3 sequence is CASSLGTGGREQYV. As DNA, the CDR3 is TGTGCCAGCAGCTTAGGTACTGGGGGCCGCGAGCAGTACGTC.

V usage is TRBV6-2 or TRBV6-3 and J usage is TRBJ2-1; TRBD1 agrees at 8 bases. With V trimmed by 6 bases and J by 12 bases, 7 bases remained unmatched. This CDR3 spans 12 amino acids. Germline V CDR1 and CDR2: MNHEY, SVGEGT. The CDR3, as DNA: TGTGCCAGCAGGCCACAGGGGGGAGGGCAGTTCTTC. It yields the protein CASRPQGGGQFF.

This clonotype has more than one count but fewer than ten. The J gene is TRBJ1-5, the V gene TRBV19; 9 bases agree with TRBD1. Per germline, CDR1 LNHDA and CDR2 SQIVND (reference sequence). J gave up 4 bases and V 3 bases, and 7 bases lay outside the gene matches. CDR3 length equals 16 residues. The CDR3 DNA follows: TGTGCCAGTAGTATGTCGGTTGGACAGGGGAATCAGCCCCAGCATTTT. As protein: CASSMSVGQGNQPQHF.

This clonotype was observed at least ten times. CDR3 sequence: CASSLRRAEAFF. The CDR3 nucleotides are TGTGCCAGCAGCCTCCGGCGGGCTGAAGCTTTCTTT. This chain connects TRBV7-2 to TRBJ1-1; D call uncertain. This CDR3 spans 12 amino acids. Between the trimmed V and J ends, which lost 5 bases and 6 bases, there was a span of 10 bases. Germline CDR1 and CDR2: SGHTA and FQGNSA. The full variable domain, completed using reference TRBV7-2 and TRBJ1-1, is GAGVSQSPSNKVTEKGKDVELRCDPISGHTALYWYRQSLGQGLEFLIYFQGNSAPDKSGLPSDRFSAERTGGSVSTLTIQRTQQEDSAVYLCASSLRRAEAFFGQGTRLTVV.

This chain connects TRBV29-1 to TRBJ2-7; 7 nucleotides align to TRBD1. The CDR3 spans 13 residues. Germline CDR1 reads SQVTM; CDR2 reads ANQGSEA. Losses at the gene ends were 4 bases for V and 2 bases for J; bases not matched to a gene: 5. The CDR3 loop reads CSVVGTETYEQYF. CDR3 in DNA: TGCAGCGTTGTTGGGACAGAAACCTACGAGCAGTACTTC.

The V gene is TRBV15, the J gene TRBJ2-2, with no clear D. The germline CDR1 and CDR2 sequences are LNHNV and YYDKDF (reference sequence). The CDR3 contains 17 residues. V was trimmed by 0 bases and J by 5 bases, leaving 16 bases between them. In DNA, the CDR3 is TGTGCCACCAGCAGAGATCACGTCCCCTCAACTACCGGGGAGCTGTTTTTT. Protein product: CATSRDHVPSTTGELFF.

The chain combines TRBV7-8 with TRBJ2-5, with a tentative D call TRBD1 (5 bases). Deletions cut 3 bases from V and 5 bases from J, with 16 bases between. The CDR3 totals 15 residues. Germline V gene data show CDR1 as SGHVS and CDR2 as FQNEAQ. In nucleotides, the CDR3 is TGTGCCAGCAGCTTCTCGGAAGGGGCCGGGGAGACCCAGTACTTC. This codes for CASSFSEGAGETQYF. The full variable domain, rest sourced from reference TRBV7-8 and TRBJ2-5, is GAGVSQSPRYKVAKRGQDVALRCDPISGHVSLFWYQQALGQGPEFLTYFQNEAQLDKSGLPSDRFFAERPEGSVSTLKIQRTQQEDSAVYLCASSFSEGAGETQYFGPGTRLLVL.

To note about this clonotype: A much larger clonotype is one base distant, so this may be a read error. The chain links TRBV11-2 to TRBJ1-2, with TRBD1 identical over 7 bases. This CDR3 is built from 14 residues. Germline CDR1 and CDR2: SGHAT and FQNNGV. DNA for the CDR3: TGTGCCAGCAGCTTGGCAGGGGGTAACTATGGCCACACCTTC. It is translated as CASSLAGGNYGHTF.

This clonotype has at least ten counts. The chain uses TRBV7-6 and TRBJ2-4, with D perhaps matching TRBD2 (6 bases). Germline CDR1 reads SGHVS; CDR2 reads FNYEAQ. The V and J ends lost 0 bases and 7 bases respectively, with 7 bases between them. This CDR3 region has 13 residues. The CDR3 DNA follows: TGTGCCAGCAGCTTAGCGCGGGGTAACATTCAGTACTTC. Residues: CASSLARGNIQYF.